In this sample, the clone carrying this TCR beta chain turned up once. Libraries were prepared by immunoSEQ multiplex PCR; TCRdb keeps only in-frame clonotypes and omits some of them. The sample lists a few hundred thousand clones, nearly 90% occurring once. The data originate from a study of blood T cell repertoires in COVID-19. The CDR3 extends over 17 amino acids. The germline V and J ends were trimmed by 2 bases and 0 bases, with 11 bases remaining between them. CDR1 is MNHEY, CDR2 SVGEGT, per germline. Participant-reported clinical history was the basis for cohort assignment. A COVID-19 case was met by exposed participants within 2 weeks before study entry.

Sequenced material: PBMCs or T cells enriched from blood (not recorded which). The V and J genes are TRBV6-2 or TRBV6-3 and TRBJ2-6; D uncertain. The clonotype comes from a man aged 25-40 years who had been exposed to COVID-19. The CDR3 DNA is TGTGCCAGCAGTTACGGCATACCCAGCTCTGGGGCCAACGTCCTGACTTTC. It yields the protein CASSYGIPSSGANVLTF.